One sample yielded the 27 T cell receptor beta chains listed below, sequenced in a study of cytomegalovirus exposure and HLA in healthy donors. The primer mix had 60 Vbeta and 13 Jbeta primers. The protocol was immunoSEQ multiplex PCR, while the TCRdb copy is restricted to in-frame clones and leaves out a portion. The sample holds fewer than 250,000 clones, around 75% seen once. Material for sequencing was PBMCs. The origin of the receptors is a woman in her twenties or thirties in good health and CMV-seronegative.

J is TRBJ2-7 and V is TRBV10-2, with D possibly matching TRBD2 (6 bases). Germline V lookup: CDR1 WSHSY, CDR2 SAAADI. This CDR3 is 13 amino acids long. The V end lost 7 bases, the J end lost 3 bases, and 13 bases lay between the germline ends. Here the CDR3 reads CASTKRGSYEQYF. In DNA form, the CDR3 reads TGCGCCAGCACCAAACGGGGGAGCTACGAGCAGTACTTC.

The chain has TRBV27 and TRBJ2-2; tentative D call: TRBD2 (7 bases). The germline V and J ends were trimmed by 10 bases and 6 bases, with 15 bases remaining between them. The CDR3 has 13 residues. CDR1 MNHEY and CDR2 SMNVEV come from the germline V gene (reference sequence). CDR3: CATARGGPGELFF. In DNA, the CDR3 is TGTGCCACCGCAAGGGGGGGGCCCGGGGAGCTGTTTTTT.

This clone was counted between two and nine times. V usage is TRBV23-1 and J usage is TRBJ2-1; D remains unclear. TRBV23-1 belongs to the ORF category, with a function that is uncertain. The CDR3 runs 16 residues. Trimming removed 4 bases from V and 6 bases from J, with 19 bases in between. For the CDR3, the DNA is TGCGCCAGCAGTCCCCGCGGCGGAAGAGTGGGCAATGAGCAGTTCTTC. Translation: CASSPRGGRVGNEQFF.

This sequence joins TRBV5-1 and TRBJ2-7; D is perhaps TRBD2 (6 bases). CDR3 length equals 16 residues. Per germline, CDR1 SGHRS and CDR2 YFSETQ. Trimming removed 1 base at V and 2 bases at J, with 16 bases between. The CDR3 bases are TGCGCCAGCAGCTTGTGGGGACCGACGGGGGCCTACGAGCAGTACTTC. It codes for CASSLWGPTGAYEQYF.

The V call is TRBV2, the J call TRBJ2-3; 8 nucleotides line up with TRBD2. The CDR3 is made up of 14 amino acids. CDR1 SNHLY and CDR2 FYNNEI come from the germline V gene. The V segment lost 4 bases and the J segment 1 base; nucleotides outside the gene matches: 1. This CDR3 is CASSGRGGTDTQYF. The DNA for the CDR3 is TGTGCCAGCAGTGGGCGGGGGGGCACAGATACGCAGTATTTT.

The CDR3 sequence is CASSLGLVGASEQYF. For the CDR3, the DNA is TGTGCCAGCAGCCTAGGACTAGTTGGGGCGAGCGAGCAGTACTTC. The chain links TRBV7-8 to TRBJ2-7; TRBD2 matches 7 bases. Germline loops: CDR1 SGHVS, CDR2 FQNEAQ. V lost 5 bases to trimming and J lost 6 bases; unmatched junction nucleotides: 13. The CDR3 totals 15 residues.

V usage is TRBV5-5 and J usage is TRBJ1-5; TRBD1 matches at 12 bases. The CDR3 runs 17 residues. Per the germline V gene, CDR1 is SGHKS and CDR2 is YYEKEE (reference sequence). The V segment lost 4 bases and the J segment 1 base; nucleotides outside the gene matches: 6. CDR3 nucleotides: TGTGCCAGCAGCCCTGGGACAGGGGGCCGGAGCAATCAGCCCCAGCATTTT. It codes for CASSPGTGGRSNQPQHF. Complete variable domain (other parts from reference TRBV5-5 and TRBJ1-5): DAGVTQSPTHLIKTRGQQVTLRCSPISGHKSVSWYQQVLGQGPQFIFQYYEKEERGRGNFPDRFSARQFPNYSSELNVNALLLGDSALYLCASSPGTGGRSNQPQHFGDGTRLSIL.

The rearrangement joins TRBV5-1 to TRBJ2-3, with D possibly TRBD1 on 6 matching bases. Germline V gives CDR1 SGHRS, CDR2 YFSETQ. This CDR3 is 14 amino acids long. Deletions cut 4 bases from V and 0 bases from J, with 9 bases between. The CDR3 bases are TGCGCCAGCAGCACGGACAGTAGCACAGATACGCAGTATTTT. Translating gives CASSTDSSTDTQYF.

There are a few counts of this clone. The CDR3 nucleotides read TGTGCCAGCAGCGGGGGTCGGGCAGGGGGGACACCCCTCCACTTT. Translating it yields CASSGGRAGGTPLHF. The chain links TRBV5-6 to TRBJ1-6; 7 bases are shared with TRBD1. Germline CDR1 and CDR2: SGHDT and YYEEEE. Trimming at V came to 4 bases and at J to 11 bases, leaving 12 bases not matched to a gene. The CDR3 is made up of 15 amino acids.

This clone has more than one count but fewer than ten. The V gene is TRBV10-2, the J gene TRBJ2-5; the match to TRBD1 covers 10 bases. The CDR3 has 15 residues. Germline assignment: CDR1 WSHSY and CDR2 SAAADI. The ends lost 4 bases at V and 2 bases at J; junction bases unmatched: 4. CDR3 bases: TGCGCCAGCAGTGCCCGGGACAGGGGACAAGAGACCCAGTACTTC. This sequence encodes CASSARDRGQETQYF.

CDR3 residues: CASSLDSSSGGYTF. CDR3 nucleotides: TGCGCCAGCAGCTTGGATAGCAGCTCTGGTGGCTACACCTTC. J is TRBJ1-2 and V is TRBV5-1; D unclear. The germline V gene has CDR1 SGHRS and CDR2 YFSETQ. The CDR3 length is 14 residues. Trimming removed 0 bases at V and 7 bases at J, with 13 bases between.

The chain is built from TRBV6-5 and TRBJ1-1; D perhaps matches TRBD1 (6 bases). V gave up 5 bases and J gave up 5 bases, with 15 bases separating them. In germline, CDR1 is MNHEY, CDR2 SVGAGI. The CDR3 length is 14 residues. Written as DNA, the CDR3 is TGTGCCAGCAGTGACTTACAGGGCTGGACTGAAGCTTTCTTT. This gives the protein CASSDLQGWTEAFF.

This chain links TRBV11-3 with TRBJ2-2; D is perhaps TRBD2 (5 bases). The CDR3 runs 15 residues. In germline, CDR1 is SGHNT, CDR2 YENEEA. V was shortened by 8 bases and J by 2 bases, with 15 bases between the two germline ends. CDR3 coding DNA: TGTGCCAGCCTTATCAACGGGGTAAACACCGGGGAGCTGTTTTTT. Translated, it gives CASLINGVNTGELFF.

Here the CDR3 reads CASSHGSTDTQYF. The CDR3 DNA sequence: TGTGCCAGCAGTCACGGTAGTACAGATACGCAGTATTTT. The chain couples TRBV27 to TRBJ2-3; no definite D call. Between the trimmed V and J ends, which lost 5 bases and 3 bases, there was a span of 9 bases. CDR3 length: 13 amino acids. Germline CDR1 reads MNHEY; CDR2 reads SMNVEV (reference sequence).

The chain couples TRBV9 to TRBJ2-6, with D possibly being TRBD2 (7 bases). This CDR3 region has 17 residues. Trimming removed 0 bases from V and 4 bases from J, with 14 bases in between. The V gene's germline CDR1 is SGDLS and CDR2 YYNGEE. CDR3 protein: CASSVARGGRGANVLTF. The CDR3 DNA sequence: TGTGCCAGCAGCGTAGCTAGGGGGGGGAGAGGGGCCAACGTCCTGACTTTC.

The genes are TRBV6-5 and TRBJ2-5; D might be TRBD2 (5 bases). This CDR3 spans 14 amino acids. The germline V gene has CDR1 MNHEY and CDR2 SVGAGI. Trimming removed 6 bases at V and 9 bases at J, with 20 bases between. The CDR3 sequence: CASRPPGGRTAQYF. The CDR3, as DNA: TGTGCCAGCAGGCCCCCGGGCGGGCGGACGGCCCAGTACTTC.

CDR3 nucleotides: TGTGCCAGCAGCTTAGCCCCAGCGGGGGGCACAGATACGCAGTATTTT. Amino acid sequence: CASSLAPAGGTDTQYF. The gene calls are TRBV7-8 and TRBJ2-3; 8 bases line up with TRBD2. Per germline, CDR1 SGHVS and CDR2 FQNEAQ. Trimming removed 0 bases from V and 1 base from J; junction bases left unmatched: 3. The CDR3 runs to 16 residues.

Note on this clone: The germline gene is not matched at one end of the junction; a read error may be the cause. The sample holds other DNA sequences that translate to the same CDR3. The chain is built from TRBV7-6 and TRBJ2-1, with TRBD2 matching over 10 bases. Germline loops: CDR1 SGHVS, CDR2 FNYEAQ. The CDR3 runs 17 residues. The CDR3 spells CASSLPGGLASYNEQFF. CDR3 DNA: TGCGCCAGCAGCTTGCCCGGGGGACTAGCGAGCTACAATGAGCAGTTCTTC.

In its sample, this clone was seen a few times. The chain joins TRBV30 to TRBJ2-2; TRBD2 is a possible D gene (5 bases). The CDR3 loop spans 14 amino acids. The V end was cut by 1 base, the J end by 4 bases, with 10 bases between. The V gene's germline CDR1 is GTSNPN and CDR2 SVGIG (reference sequence). The DNA for the CDR3 is TGTGCCTGGAGTGGAGGGCAGGCCACCGGGGAGCTGTTTTTT. As protein: CAWSGGQATGELFF.

In this sample, this clone turned up a few times. The genes are TRBV18 and TRBJ1-1; 7 nucleotides line up with TRBD1. CDR3 size: 14 residues. V shed 6 bases and J 0 bases; nucleotides not matched to a gene: 4. The germline V gene encodes CDR1 KGHSH and CDR2 LQKENI. CDR3 sequence reads: CASSTTGMNTEAFF. The DNA for the CDR3 is TGTGCCAGCTCTACGACAGGGATGAACACTGAAGCTTTCTTT.

This clone was found a few times. The genes are TRBV30 and TRBJ2-1; 7 bases map to TRBD2. Per the germline V gene, CDR1 is GTSNPN and CDR2 is SVGIG (reference sequence). V shed 3 bases, J shed 11 bases, and the junction held 13 bases outside the gene matches. The CDR3 contains 14 residues. This chain's CDR3 is CAWSDLGEGLQQFF. CDR3 DNA: TGTGCCTGGAGCGACCTGGGGGAGGGGCTCCAGCAGTTCTTC.

The chain joins TRBV11-2 to TRBJ2-7; D perhaps matches TRBD2 (6 bases). CDR1 and CDR2 from the germline V gene are SGHAT and FQNNGV. Trimming pared 1 base from V and 2 bases from J, leaving 6 bases between. The CDR3 runs to 13 residues. DNA for the CDR3: TGTGCCAGCAGCTTAGGACTAGCCTACGAGCAGTACTTC. Protein: CASSLGLAYEQYF.

This clone was counted between two and nine times. The rearrangement links TRBV4-1 to TRBJ2-2; 15 bases map to TRBD2. The CDR3 runs to 19 residues. CDR1 is MGHRA and CDR2 is YSYEKL in the germline V gene. Trimming took 6 bases from V and 5 from J; bases not matched to a gene: 13. This chain's CDR3 is CASRPTGLAGGLSTGELFF. CDR3 bases: TGCGCCAGCAGACCCACCGGACTAGCGGGGGGGCTGTCGACCGGGGAGCTGTTTTTT.

This chain connects TRBV15 to TRBJ2-7, with D perhaps matching TRBD1 (5 bases). Germline V gives CDR1 LNHNV, CDR2 YYDKDF (reference sequence). CDR3 size: 16 residues. V dropped 1 base and J dropped 6 bases, with 19 bases sitting between them. Written as DNA, the CDR3 is TGTGCCACCAGCAGAGTTTTTGACATGGGGCCTGGCGAGCAGTACTTC. This translates into CATSRVFDMGPGEQYF. The whole variable domain, filled in from reference TRBV15 and TRBJ2-7, reads DAMVIQNPRYQVTQFGKPVTLSCSQTLNHNVMYWYQQKSSQAPKLLFHYYDKDFNNEADTPDNFQSRRPNTSFCFLDIRSPGLGDTAMYLCATSRVFDMGPGEQYFGPGTRLTVT.

The genes are TRBV7-9 and TRBJ1-5, with 9 bases matching TRBD1. Germline CDR1 SEHNR, CDR2 FQNEAQ (reference sequence). The CDR3 is 16 residues long. V shed 5 bases, J shed 6 bases, and the junction held 11 bases outside the gene matches. CDR3 residues: CASSDHTGGPGQPQHF. Written as DNA, the CDR3 is TGTGCCAGCAGCGACCACACAGGGGGCCCAGGTCAGCCCCAGCATTTT.

This clone has just a few counts. The chain couples TRBV5-5 to TRBJ2-3; a possible D gene is TRBD2 (5 bases). This CDR3 spans 13 amino acids. Germline V gene lookup returns CDR1 SGHKS and CDR2 YYEKEE (reference sequence). V lost 4 bases, J lost 4 bases, and 10 bases lay in between. The CDR3, as DNA: TGTGCCAGCAGCGGACCGAGGGCAGATACGCAGTATTTT. It translates to CASSGPRADTQYF.

The V and J genes are TRBV30 and TRBJ2-3; 8 nucleotides line up with TRBD1. Germline V gene lookup returns CDR1 GTSNPN and CDR2 SVGIG (reference sequence). This CDR3 is built from 14 residues. The V segment lost 2 bases and the J segment 5 bases; nucleotides outside the gene matches: 6. For the CDR3, the DNA is TGTGCCTGGAGTATGACAGGGGCACAAGATACGCAGTATTTT. It yields the protein CAWSMTGAQDTQYF.